The source of this T cell receptor beta chain is a study of blood T cells in healthy people across ages. This clonotype has more than one count but fewer than ten. The junction shows a germline mismatch at one end, possibly a read error. The V gene's germline CDR1 is SEHNR and CDR2 FQNEAQ (reference sequence). This CDR3 is 16 amino acids long. Using a J-beta primer mix together with a sample-barcoded 5' primer, a second PCR was run for roughly 7 to 12 cycles. MiXCR, run by TCRdb on the 5' RACE reads, gives a single entry per CDR3 protein. The data show about 1.1 million distinct CDR3 sequences, with around two fifths seen just once and around 14% held by the top ten.

The V call is TRBV7-9, the J call TRBJ2-3; 10 bases are shared with TRBD2. This TCR was recovered from a young man in good health. The sample comprised blood. CDR3 loop: CANSLLTSGLGDTQYF. CDR3 nucleotide sequence: TGTGCCAACAGCTTATTGACTAGCGGGTTGGGAGATACGCAGTATTTT.